This T cell receptor (beta chain) appears in the sequencing data of a study of cytomegalovirus exposure and HLA in healthy donors. Primers for the PCR totalled 60 Vbeta and 13 Jbeta. Sequencing was performed with immunoSEQ multiplex PCR; in TCRdb, only in-frame clones are kept and a portion is missing. The sample consists of around 140,000 clones, roughly 75% of them appearing once. The sequencing sample was made of PBMCs. This clonotype was obtained from a man aged 40-49 years in good health and CMV-seronegative.

The CDR3 protein is CASIKTTGIWTEAFF. The CDR3, as DNA: TGTGCCAGCATTAAAACAACAGGGATTTGGACTGAAGCTTTCTTT. This chain uses TRBV19 with TRBJ1-1, with a tentative D call TRBD1 (6 bases). The CDR3 has 15 amino acids. V lost 9 bases to trimming and J lost 5 bases, with 22 bases between them. Per the germline V gene, CDR1 is LNHDA and CDR2 is SQIVND (reference sequence). The full variable domain, its missing parts supplied by reference TRBV19 and TRBJ1-1, is DGGITQSPKYLFRKEGQNVTLSCEQNLNHDAMYWYRQDPGQGLRLIYYSQIVNDFQKGDIAEGYSVSREKKESFPLTVTSAQKNPTAFYLCASIKTTGIWTEAFFGQGTRLTVV.